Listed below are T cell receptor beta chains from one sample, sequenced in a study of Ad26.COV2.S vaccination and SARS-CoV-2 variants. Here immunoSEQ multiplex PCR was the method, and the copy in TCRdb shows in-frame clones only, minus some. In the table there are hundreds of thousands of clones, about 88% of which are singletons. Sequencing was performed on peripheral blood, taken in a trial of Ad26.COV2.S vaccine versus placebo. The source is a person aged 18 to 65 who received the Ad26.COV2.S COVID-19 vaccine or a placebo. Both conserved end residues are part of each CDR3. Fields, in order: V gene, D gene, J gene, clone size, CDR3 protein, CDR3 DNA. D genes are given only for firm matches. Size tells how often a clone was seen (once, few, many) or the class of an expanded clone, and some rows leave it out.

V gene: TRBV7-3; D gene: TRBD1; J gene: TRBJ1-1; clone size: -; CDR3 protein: CASSWAPTGEAFF; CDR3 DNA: TGTGCCAGCAGCTGGGCCCCGACAGGGGAAGCTTTCTTT
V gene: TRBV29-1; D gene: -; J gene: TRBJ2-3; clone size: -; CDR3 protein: CSVEDRGREDSTDTQYF; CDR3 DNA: TGCAGCGTTGAAGATCGAGGGCGGGAAGATAGCACAGATACGCAGTATTTT
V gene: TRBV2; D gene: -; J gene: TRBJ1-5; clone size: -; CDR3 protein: CASSREEASNQPQHF; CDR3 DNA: TGTGCCAGCAGCAGGGAGGAGGCGAGCAATCAGCCCCAGCATTTT
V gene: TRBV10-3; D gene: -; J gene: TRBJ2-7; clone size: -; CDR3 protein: CAISDPPDGSYEQYF; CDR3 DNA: TGTGCCATCAGTGATCCCCCGGACGGGAGCTACGAGCAGTACTTC
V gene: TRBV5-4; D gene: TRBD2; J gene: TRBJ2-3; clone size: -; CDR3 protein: CASSPNRRGAGTDTQYF; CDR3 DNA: TGTGCCAGCAGCCCTAACAGGCGGGGGGCCGGCACAGATACGCAGTATTTT
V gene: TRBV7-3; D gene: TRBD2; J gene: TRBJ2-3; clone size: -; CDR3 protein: CASSFLTRAGGGDTQYF; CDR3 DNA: TGTGCCAGCAGCTTCCTTACTAGGGCGGGAGGAGGGGATACGCAGTATTTT
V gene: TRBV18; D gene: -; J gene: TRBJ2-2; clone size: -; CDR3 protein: CASSPWDTGELFF; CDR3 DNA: TGTGCCAGCTCACCGTGGGACACCGGGGAGCTGTTTTTT
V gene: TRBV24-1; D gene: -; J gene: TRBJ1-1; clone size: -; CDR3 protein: CATSDPQGGNTEAFF; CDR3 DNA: TGTGCCACCAGTGATCCCCAAGGGGGGAACACTGAAGCTTTCTTT
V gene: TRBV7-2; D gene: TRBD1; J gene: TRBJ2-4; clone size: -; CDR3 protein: CASSIPQGPPDIQYF; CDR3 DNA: TGTGCCAGCAGCATCCCACAGGGGCCCCCAGACATTCAGTACTTC
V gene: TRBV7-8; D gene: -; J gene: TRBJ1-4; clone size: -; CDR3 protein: CASSPLEGAREKLFF; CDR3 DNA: TGTGCCAGCAGCCCCCTAGAAGGGGCGCGGGAAAAACTGTTTTTT
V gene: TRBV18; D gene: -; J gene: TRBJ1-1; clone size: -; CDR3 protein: CASSREVENTEAFF; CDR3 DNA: TGTGCCAGCTCCCGAGAGGTCGAGAACACTGAAGCTTTCTTT
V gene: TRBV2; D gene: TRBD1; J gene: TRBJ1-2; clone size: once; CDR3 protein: CASSGQGAHYGYTF; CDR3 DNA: TGTGCCAGCAGTGGGCAGGGGGCGCACTATGGCTACACCTTC
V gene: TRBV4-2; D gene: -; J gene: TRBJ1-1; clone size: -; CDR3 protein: CASSPLRSFYTEAFF; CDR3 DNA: TGTGCCAGCAGCCCCCTTAGGAGCTTTTACACTGAAGCTTTCTTT
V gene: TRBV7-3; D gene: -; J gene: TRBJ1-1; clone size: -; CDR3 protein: CASSLNAGDRTEAFF; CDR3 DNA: TGTGCCAGCAGCTTAAACGCGGGGGATCGGACTGAAGCTTTCTTT
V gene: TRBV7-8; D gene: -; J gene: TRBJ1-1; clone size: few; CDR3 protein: CASSLAQNTEAFF; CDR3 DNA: TGTGCCAGCAGCTTAGCGCAGAACACTGAAGCTTTCTTT
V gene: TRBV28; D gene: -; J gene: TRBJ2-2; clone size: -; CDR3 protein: CASSQETGELFF; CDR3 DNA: TGTGCCAGCAGTCAAGAAACCGGGGAGCTGTTTTTT
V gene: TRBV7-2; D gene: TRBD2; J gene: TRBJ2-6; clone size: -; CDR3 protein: CASSSTSGSSGANVLTF; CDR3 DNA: TGTGCCAGCAGCTCTACTAGCGGGAGCTCTGGGGCCAACGTCCTGACTTTC
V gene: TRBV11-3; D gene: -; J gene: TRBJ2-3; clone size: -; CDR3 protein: CASSLYLTAQTDTQYF; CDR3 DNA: TGTGCCAGCAGCTTATATCTTACAGCACAAACAGATACGCAGTATTTT
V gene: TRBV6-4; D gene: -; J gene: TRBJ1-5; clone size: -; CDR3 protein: CARFGWGARCQPQHF; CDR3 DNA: TGTGCCAGATTTGGGTGGGGGGCAAGGTGCCAGCCCCAGCATTTT
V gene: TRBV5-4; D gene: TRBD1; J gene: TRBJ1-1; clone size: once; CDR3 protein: CASSRATGGFTEAFF; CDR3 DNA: TGTGCCAGCAGCCGAGCAACAGGGGGGTTCACTGAAGCTTTCTTT
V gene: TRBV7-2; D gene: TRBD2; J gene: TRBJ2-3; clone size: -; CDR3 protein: CASSPASGTFTDTQYF; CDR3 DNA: TGTGCCAGCAGCCCAGCTAGCGGGACATTCACAGATACGCAGTATTTT
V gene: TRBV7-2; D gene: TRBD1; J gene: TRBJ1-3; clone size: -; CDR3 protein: CASSLAPGGTGGELSTIYF; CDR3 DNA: TGTGCCAGCAGCTTAGCCCCGGGCGGGACAGGGGGCGAACTGAGCACCATATATTTT
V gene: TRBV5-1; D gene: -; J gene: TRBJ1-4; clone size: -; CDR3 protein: CASSLGFGQDIKLFF; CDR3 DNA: TGCGCCAGCAGCTTGGGTTTTGGGCAGGATATTAAACTGTTTTTT
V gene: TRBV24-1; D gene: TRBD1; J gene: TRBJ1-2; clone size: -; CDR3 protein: CATSDARRDRGKGYTF; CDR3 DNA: TGTGCCACCAGTGATGCCCGCCGGGACAGGGGAAAGGGCTACACCTTC
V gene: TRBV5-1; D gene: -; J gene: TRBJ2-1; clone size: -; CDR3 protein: CASSFLGGNNNEQFF; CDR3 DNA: TGCGCCAGCAGCTTTTTAGGGGGGAATAACAATGAGCAGTTCTTC
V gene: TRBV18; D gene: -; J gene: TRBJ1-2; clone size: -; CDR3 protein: CASSDDSYGYTF; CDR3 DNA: TGTGCCAGCTCAGACGACAGCTATGGCTACACCTTC
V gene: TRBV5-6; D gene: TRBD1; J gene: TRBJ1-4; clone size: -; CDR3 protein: CASSPWTGASATNEKLFF; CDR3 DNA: TGTGCCAGCAGCCCCTGGACAGGGGCAAGTGCAACTAATGAAAAACTGTTTTTT
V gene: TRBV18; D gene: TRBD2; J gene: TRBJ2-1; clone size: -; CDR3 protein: CASSPRFKGRGSSYNEQFF; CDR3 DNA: TGTGCCAGCTCACCTCGGTTTAAAGGGCGGGGGAGCTCCTACAATGAGCAGTTCTTC
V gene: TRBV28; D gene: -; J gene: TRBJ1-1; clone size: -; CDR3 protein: CASSLATVSKAFF; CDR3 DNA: TGTGCCAGCAGTTTGGCGACTGTTTCCAAAGCTTTCTTT
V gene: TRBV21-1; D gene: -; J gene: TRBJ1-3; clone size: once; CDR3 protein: CASSKARVQDSGNTIYF; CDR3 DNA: TGTGCCAGCAGCAAAGCGCGGGTTCAAGACTCTGGAAACACCATATATTTT
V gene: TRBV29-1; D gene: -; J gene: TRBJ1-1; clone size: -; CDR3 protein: CSVDRDDTEAFF; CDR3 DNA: TGCAGCGTTGATAGGGATGACACTGAAGCTTTCTTT
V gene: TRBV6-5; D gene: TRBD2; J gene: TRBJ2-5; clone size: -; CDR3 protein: CASNLAGEETQYF; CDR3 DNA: TGTGCCAGCAATCTAGCGGGAGAAGAGACCCAGTACTTC
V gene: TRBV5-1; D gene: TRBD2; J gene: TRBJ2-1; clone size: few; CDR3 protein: CASSSGTSGIDEQFF; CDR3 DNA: TGCGCCAGCAGCTCCGGGACTAGCGGGATCGATGAGCAGTTCTTC
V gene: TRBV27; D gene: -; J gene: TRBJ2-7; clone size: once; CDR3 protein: CASSLGIGGYEQYF; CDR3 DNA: TGTGCCAGCAGTTTAGGGATCGGGGGCTACGAGCAGTACTTC
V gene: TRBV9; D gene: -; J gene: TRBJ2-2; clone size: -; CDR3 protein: CASSVGVGEEGELFF; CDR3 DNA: TGTGCCAGCAGCGTAGGGGTAGGGGAGGAAGGGGAGCTGTTTTTT
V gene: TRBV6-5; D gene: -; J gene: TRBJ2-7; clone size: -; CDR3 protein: CASSGASYEQYF; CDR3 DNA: TGTGCCAGCAGCGGGGCCTCCTACGAGCAGTACTTC
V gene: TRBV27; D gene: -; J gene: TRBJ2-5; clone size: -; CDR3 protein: CASSPDGGQETQYF; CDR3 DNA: TGTGCCAGCAGTCCCGACGGCGGTCAAGAGACCCAGTACTTC
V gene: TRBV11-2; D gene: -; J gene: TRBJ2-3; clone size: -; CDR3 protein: CASSFGGDTQYF; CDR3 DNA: TGTGCCAGCAGCTTCGGGGGAGATACGCAGTATTTT
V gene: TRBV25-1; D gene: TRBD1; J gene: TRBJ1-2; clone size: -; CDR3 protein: CASMGTGGAGNTF; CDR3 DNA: TGTGCCAGCATGGGGACAGGGGGCGCGGGGAACACCTTC